Following are 28 T cell receptor beta chains from one sample sequenced in a study of human T cells and chemical hapten exposure. Time point meaning: patch test 1, 2 weeks after DPC sensitization. Documented treatment: therapeutic diphenylcyclopropenone sensitization with weekly scalp DPC. TCRdb called the RACE reads again in MiXCR, with one record for every CDR3 protein. The sample lists around 190,000 distinct CDR3 sequences, approximately 20% occurring once. Sequences were derived from whole blood, sampled in connection with sensitization to the hapten diphenylcyclopropenone (DPC). These receptors all come from a woman between 45 and 60 years old with alopecia areata. Some clones in this sample may be carry-over from other donors' samples.

This clonotype was picked up a small number of times. The chain combines TRBV5-1 with TRBJ2-5; the D is unclear. From germline, CDR1 is SGHRS and CDR2 YFSETQ. Trimming took 2 bases from V and 0 from J, leaving 8 bases between them. The CDR3 covers 14 residues. CDR3 sequence reads: CASSFGDNQETQYF. CDR3 coding DNA: TGCGCCAGCAGCTTTGGAGACAACCAAGAGACCCAGTACTTC.

This clonotype was counted between two and nine times. The gene calls are TRBV2 and TRBJ1-5; D not resolved. Germline values: CDR1 SNHLY, CDR2 FYNNEI. V dropped 8 bases and J dropped 3 bases, with 11 bases sitting between them. This CDR3 region has 13 residues. CDR3 amino acids: CASRYGYNQPQHF. CDR3 sequence (DNA): TGTGCCAGCCGTTATGGGTACAATCAGCCCCAGCATTTT.

The rearrangement links TRBV25-1 to TRBJ1-2; TRBD1 matches at 8 bases. There are 15 residues in the CDR3. V lost 7 bases, J lost 3 bases, and 10 bases stayed unmatched. The germline V gene encodes CDR1 MGHDK and CDR2 SYGVNS. The CDR3 region has the DNA TGTGCCAGCAATGGCCAGGGGGCGCTCGACTATGGCTACACCTTC. Residues: CASNGQGALDYGYTF.

The chain recombines TRBV9 with TRBJ2-5; D is ambiguous. Trimming removed 4 bases from V and 1 base from J, with 17 bases in between. The germline V gene encodes CDR1 SGDLS and CDR2 YYNGEE. The CDR3 spans 16 residues. The CDR3 spells CASSNQIGLGQETQYF. DNA of the CDR3: TGTGCCAGCAGCAATCAAATAGGGTTGGGCCAAGAGACCCAGTACTTC.

This clonotype was observed many times. This chain links TRBV4-1 with TRBJ2-3, with D unclear. The germline V gene has CDR1 MGHRA and CDR2 YSYEKL. Trimming removed 1 base from V and 2 bases from J, with 7 bases in between. The CDR3 covers 14 residues. CDR3 loop: CASSQVSFTDTQYF. The CDR3 nucleotides read TGCGCCAGCAGCCAAGTCAGCTTCACAGATACGCAGTATTTT.

This clonotype was counted a few times. The CDR3 DNA is TGTGCCAGCAGCGTAGTCGGTGGCTCTGGAAACACCATATATTTT. It is translated as CASSVVGGSGNTIYF. The chain joins TRBV9 to TRBJ1-3; D is uncertain. The CDR3 loop spans 15 amino acids. Germline CDR1 is SGDLS and CDR2 is YYNGEE. Between the trimmed V and J ends, which lost 0 bases and 0 bases, there was a span of 7 bases.

This chain links TRBV2 with TRBJ1-6; TRBD1 might be the D (6 bases). Germline loops: CDR1 SNHLY, CDR2 FYNNEI. The germline V and J ends were trimmed by 0 bases and 6 bases, with 9 bases remaining between them. The CDR3 sequence is 15 residues long. The CDR3 nucleotides are TGTGCCAGCAGTGAAGCGGCGGGGGCTAATTCACCCCTCCACTTT. Encoded protein: CASSEAAGANSPLHF.

The rearrangement joins TRBV12-3 or TRBV12-4 to TRBJ2-7, with 11 bases lining up with TRBD2. This CDR3 spans 15 amino acids. J lost 3 bases, V lost 5 bases, and 6 bases had no gene match. CDR3 sequence (DNA): TGTGCCAGCAGTCGGCTAGCGGGAGGAATCTACGAGCAGTACTTC. Translation gives CASSRLAGGIYEQYF.

This clonotype has more than one count but fewer than ten. The CDR3 spells CSVAGPAGPETQYF. Written as DNA, the CDR3 is TGCAGCGTGGCGGGACCCGCGGGGCCAGAGACCCAGTACTTC. This chain connects TRBV29-1 to TRBJ2-5, with D possibly being TRBD2 (6 bases). V was cut by 6 bases and J by 4 bases, with 18 bases left in between. The CDR3 totals 14 residues. From germline, CDR1 is SQVTM and CDR2 ANQGSEA.

The gene calls are TRBV6-5 and TRBJ2-3; 9 bases match TRBD2. Germline CDR1 is MNHEY and CDR2 is SVGAGI. The length of the CDR3 is 16 residues. J lost 2 bases, V lost 0 bases, and 3 bases had no gene match. The CDR3 DNA reads TGTGCCAGCAGTTACTCTTCTAGCGGGATCACAGATACGCAGTATTTT. Its protein is CASSYSSSGITDTQYF.

The chain combines TRBV7-2 with TRBJ2-1; 7 nucleotides match TRBD2. Looked up from germline, CDR1 is SGHTA and CDR2 is FQGNSA. The V gene end was trimmed by 5 bases and the J gene end by 0 bases; junction bases not matched to a gene: 4. This CDR3 spans 15 amino acids. CDR3 amino acids: CASSEGLVSYNEQFF. The CDR3 coding sequence is TGTGCCAGCAGCGAAGGACTAGTCTCCTACAATGAGCAGTTCTTC.

The CDR3 DNA is TGTGCCAGTAGCAGATCGGGACAGGGAGAAGAAAAACTGTTTTTT. This translates into CASSRSGQGEEKLFF. The V and J genes are TRBV19 and TRBJ1-4; TRBD1 agrees at 9 bases. The germline V gene encodes CDR1 LNHDA and CDR2 SQIVND (reference sequence). The J segment lost 8 bases and the V segment lost 6 bases, leaving 10 bases of the junction unmatched. CDR3 length equals 15 residues.

This clonotype was detected only a few times. The CDR3 spells CASTLFGRITGELFF. Written as DNA, the CDR3 is TGTGCCAGCACCCTTTTTGGACGGATTACCGGGGAGCTGTTTTTT. The chain combines TRBV12-3 or TRBV12-4 with TRBJ2-2, with no clear D. The CDR3 is 15 residues long. V was pared by 7 bases and J by 5 bases, with 17 bases between.

This clonotype came up a few times. The gene calls are TRBV6-5 and TRBJ2-7; 7 positions match TRBD1. V was clipped by 6 bases and J by 6 bases; unmatched bases: 11. The CDR3 runs to 14 residues. Per the germline V gene, CDR1 is MNHEY and CDR2 is SVGAGI. The CDR3 protein is CASRIRTGMSEQYF. The CDR3 region has the DNA TGTGCCAGCAGGATACGGACAGGCATGAGCGAGCAGTACTTC.

CDR3 nucleotides: TGTGCCATCAGGGGAACTGGAAACACCATATATTTT. This codes for CAIRGTGNTIYF. This rearrangement joins TRBV10-3 to TRBJ1-3; D gene uncertain. Per the germline V gene, CDR1 is ENHRY and CDR2 is SYGVKD. With 6 bases removed from V and 2 bases from J, the gap between germline ends came to 5 bases. The CDR3 extends over 12 amino acids.

V gene TRBV20-1 combines with J gene TRBJ2-1; either TRBD1 or TRBD2 may fit D (7 bases each). V dropped 3 bases and J dropped 3 bases, with 18 bases sitting between them. This CDR3 spans 16 amino acids. Germline CDR1 is DFQATT and CDR2 is SNEGSKA (reference sequence). CDR3 nucleotides: TGCAGTGCTAGGGGGAGGGGGCGGGACGACTACAATGAGCAGTTCTTC. Translating gives CSARGRGRDDYNEQFF.

The J gene is TRBJ2-2, the V gene TRBV6-6, with D perhaps assigned TRBD1 or TRBD2 (6 bases each). CDR3 size: 14 residues. V lost 3 bases and J 6 bases, leaving 11 bases between the germline ends. Germline CDR1 MNHNY, CDR2 SVGAGI (reference sequence). CDR3 loop: CASSYGGQAGELFF. CDR3 DNA sequence: TGTGCCAGCAGTTATGGGGGGCAGGCCGGGGAGCTGTTTTTT.

This clonotype showed up just a few times. The rearrangement joins TRBV20-1 to TRBJ1-2, with 9 bases identical to TRBD1. CDR3 length: 12 amino acids. CDR1 and CDR2 from the germline V gene are DFQATT and SNEGSKA (reference sequence). V lost 2 bases and J lost 8; bases outside the gene matches: 3. DNA for the CDR3: TGCAGTGCTAGACCGGGACAGGGAGGCTACACCTTC. Protein product: CSARPGQGGYTF.

This clonotype was seen only a few times. The V call is TRBV13, the J call TRBJ2-1, with a weak D call TRBD2 (6 bases). Germline loops: CDR1 PRHDT, CDR2 FYEKMQ (reference sequence). The length of the CDR3 is 14 residues. V was pared by 5 bases and J by 7 bases, with 15 bases between. CDR3 DNA: TGTGCCAGCAGCCCGCTGGGCGGGGAAAATGAGCAGTTCTTC. This gives the protein CASSPLGGENEQFF.

This chain links TRBV6-5 with TRBJ1-1; 8 nucleotides align to TRBD1. V lost 5 bases to trimming and J lost 5 bases; unmatched junction nucleotides: 7. Looked up from germline, CDR1 is MNHEY and CDR2 is SVGAGI. The CDR3 runs to 14 residues. CDR3 region: CASSQNRGITEAFF. CDR3 coding DNA: TGTGCCAGCAGTCAGAACAGGGGGATAACTGAAGCTTTCTTT.

Many counts were recorded for this clonotype. This sequence joins TRBV12-3 or TRBV12-4 and TRBJ1-2; D possibly corresponds to TRBD1 (6 bases). This CDR3 is 13 amino acids long. The V end was cut by 6 bases, the J end by 2 bases, with 10 bases between. The CDR3 region has the DNA TGTGCCAGCAGCCGGACAGCAAACTATGGCTACACCTTC. Translation gives CASSRTANYGYTF.

J is TRBJ2-5 and V is TRBV5-1; tentative D call: TRBD1 (6 bases). The CDR3 extends over 13 amino acids. Trimming removed 1 base from V and 4 bases from J, with 8 bases in between. Germline-derived CDR1 and CDR2 are SGHRS and YFSETQ. The CDR3 nucleotides are TGCGCCAGCAGCTTGCAGGGGACAGAGACCCAGTACTTC. Translated, it gives CASSLQGTETQYF.

This sequence joins TRBV27 and TRBJ2-5; the D call may be TRBD1 or TRBD2 (5 bases each). In germline, CDR1 is MNHEY, CDR2 SMNVEV (reference sequence). V dropped 2 bases and J dropped 5 bases, with 9 bases sitting between them. This CDR3 is 13 amino acids long. CDR3 nucleotide sequence: TGTGCCAGCAGTTTACGGGACCGGGAGACCCAGTACTTC. This translates into CASSLRDRETQYF.

V and J are TRBV12-3 or TRBV12-4 and TRBJ2-7; D might be TRBD1 or TRBD2, each matching 5 bases. The CDR3 is 15 amino acids. The V gene lost 8 bases and the J gene lost 3 bases, with 20 bases spanning the gap. This chain's CDR3 is CASGYPPGPNYEQYF. DNA for the CDR3: TGTGCCAGCGGGTACCCTCCGGGACCAAACTACGAGCAGTACTTC.

This clonotype was observed a handful of times. The chain joins TRBV5-1 to TRBJ2-3, with 11 bases aligning to TRBD2. With V trimmed by 7 bases and J by 2 bases, 3 bases remained unmatched. The CDR3 length is 14 residues. Germline lookup yields CDR1 SGHRS and CDR2 YFSETQ. The CDR3 nucleotides are TGCGCCAGCCGACTAGCGGGACTCACAGATACGCAGTATTTT. Protein sequence: CASRLAGLTDTQYF.

This clonotype came up a few times. The chain combines TRBV29-1 with TRBJ2-1, with 13 nucleotides matching TRBD2. The CDR3 totals 15 residues. CDR1 and CDR2 from the germline V gene are SQVTM and ANQGSEA. With V trimmed by 6 bases and J by 1 base, 3 bases remained unmatched. CDR3 bases: TGCAGCGTGCAGGGACTAGCGGGGTCCTACAATGAGCAGTTCTTC. Protein: CSVQGLAGSYNEQFF.

V usage is TRBV12-3 or TRBV12-4 and J usage is TRBJ1-1; TRBD1 agrees at 7 bases. J lost 1 base, V lost 7 bases, and 6 bases had no gene match. This CDR3 contains 14 residues. The CDR3 region is CASTATGRNTEAFF. The CDR3 DNA sequence: TGTGCCAGCACCGCGACAGGGAGGAACACTGAAGCTTTCTTT.

This clonotype appeared a few times. The genes are TRBV6-2 or TRBV6-3 and TRBJ2-4; D unclear. V was pared by 5 bases and J by 5 bases, with 4 bases between. The CDR3 contains 11 residues. Per germline, CDR1 MNHEY and CDR2 SVGEGT. The CDR3 nucleotides are TGTGCCAGCAGTCCACAAAACATTCAGTACTTC. Its translation: CASSPQNIQYF.